Listed below are T cell receptor beta chains from one sample, sequenced in a study of blood T cell repertoires in COVID-19. Clones were sequenced by immunoSEQ multiplex PCR, and TCRdb holds only the in-frame ones, with some missing. Here the sample spans some 120,000 clones, 79% being singletons. The sequencing sample was made of peripheral blood. The receptors were sampled from a man aged 35 to 55 with active or convalescent COVID-19. Each CDR3 is given with its conserved first and last residue. Fields, in order: V gene, clone size, J gene, D gene, CDR3 DNA, CDR3 protein. D genes are given only for firm matches. Some rows mark clone size as missing; the rest say once, few, many or name a class of expanded clone.

TRBV7-8	.	TRBJ2-2	.	TGTGCCAGCAGCTTATCGGTTGGAAGGGGAAACACCGGGGAGCTGTTTTTT	CASSLSVGRGNTGELFF
TRBV28	.	TRBJ1-2	TRBD1	TGTGCCAGCAGTCCCTTCGGGACAGACTATGGCTACACCTTC	CASSPFGTDYGYTF
TRBV9	.	TRBJ1-1	TRBD1	TGTGCCAGCAGCGTCCGACAGGGGGGCACTGAAGCTTTCTTT	CASSVRQGGTEAFF
TRBV19	.	TRBJ1-3	.	TGTGCCAGTAGACGGTACTCTGGAAACACCATATATTTT	CASRRYSGNTIYF
TRBV29-1	.	TRBJ1-1	TRBD1	TGCAGCGTGGGAAGACAGGGACAAAACACTGAAGCTTTCTTT	CSVGRQGQNTEAFF
TRBV30	.	TRBJ2-7	.	TGTGCCTGGAGTGTACCGGGGTACTCCTACGAGCAGTACTTC	CAWSVPGYSYEQYF
TRBV5-1	.	TRBJ2-1	TRBD2	TGCGCCAGCAGCGGAGGGAACCCCAGCGGGAGACCCAGTGAGCAGTTCTTC	CASSGGNPSGRPSEQFF
TRBV7-9	.	TRBJ1-2	.	TGTGCCAGCAGCCTAGCGACACTTTCTAACTATGGCTACACCTTC	CASSLATLSNYGYTF
TRBV11-2	.	TRBJ1-3	.	TGTGCCAGCAGCTCCCGCCTAGCTGGAAACACCATATATTTT	CASSSRLAGNTIYF
TRBV29-1	.	TRBJ1-2	.	TGCAGCGTTCCCGACAGGAGCGCCTATGGCTACACCTTC	CSVPDRSAYGYTF
TRBV28	.	TRBJ1-1	.	TGTGCCAGCAGTTTTGGGAGGGCGTGGGCTTTCTTT	CASSFGRAWAFF
TRBV11-2	.	TRBJ2-1	TRBD2	TGTGCCAGCAGCCGCAGCGGGGGGGTGGATGAGCAGTTCTTC	CASSRSGGVDEQFF
TRBV6-5	.	TRBJ2-5	TRBD1	TGTGCCAGCAGTTATCTGGAAACAGGGGGTTCAGAGACCCAGTACTTC	CASSYLETGGSETQYF
TRBV3-1/TRBV3-2	many	TRBJ1-6	.	TGTGCCAGCAGCCAAGTGGCATCACCCCTCCACTTT	CASSQVASPLHF
TRBV2	.	TRBJ2-1	TRBD2	TGTGCCAGCAGTAGCGGGAGGGCCATTGAGCAGTTCTTC	CASSSGRAIEQFF
TRBV3-1/TRBV3-2	.	TRBJ1-4	.	TGTGCCAGCAGCCAAGTTTGGGGGGCAACTAATGAAAAACTGTTTTTT	CASSQVWGATNEKLFF
TRBV18	.	TRBJ1-2	.	TGTGCCAGCTCCTACCGGGACACCGATGGCTACACCTTC	CASSYRDTDGYTF
TRBV4-2	.	TRBJ2-4	TRBD2	TGTGCCAGCAGCCAAGGAGGGCTAGCGGGGGCAAACATTCAGTACTTC	CASSQGGLAGANIQYF
TRBV7-9	.	TRBJ2-1	.	TGTGCCAGCAGCTTAACTGTGGAGCAGTTCTTC	CASSLTVEQFF
TRBV6-1	.	TRBJ1-4	TRBD1	TGTGCCAGCAGTGAAGAGGGACAGTATAATGAAAAACTGTTTTTT	CASSEEGQYNEKLFF
TRBV7-9	.	TRBJ2-2	TRBD2	TGTGCCAGCAGCCCTGTACTTACTAGCGGGAGCGGCACCGGGGAGCTGTTTTTT	CASSPVLTSGSGTGELFF
TRBV2	.	TRBJ2-5	.	TGTGCCAGCAGTCCCAAAGGGAGAGAAGAAGAGACCCAGTACTTC	CASSPKGREEETQYF
TRBV2	.	TRBJ1-6	.	TGTGCCAGCAGGGTAGTATCTCCACGGGGTTCACCCCTCCACTTT	CASRVVSPRGSPLHF
TRBV14	.	TRBJ1-4	.	TGTGCCAGCAGCCACTTCCTTGACGCGGATAATGAAAAACTGTTTTTT	CASSHFLDADNEKLFF
TRBV24-1	.	TRBJ1-5	.	TGTGCCACCAGTGATGCTCGCGGAGGGGTCCTTAGCAATCAGCCCCAGCATTTT	CATSDARGGVLSNQPQHF
TRBV7-2	.	TRBJ1-5	.	TGTGCCAGCCGCCCTGGGGCTCCCTATCAGCCCCAGCATTTT	CASRPGAPYQPQHF
TRBV18	.	TRBJ1-1	TRBD1	TGTGCCAGCTCACAGGGACAGGGGGCGACCACTGAAGCTTTCTTT	CASSQGQGATTEAFF
TRBV2	.	TRBJ1-4	.	TGTGCCAGCACACCAAGAACAGGACACAGAAATGAAAAACTGTTTTTT	CASTPRTGHRNEKLFF
TRBV7-2	.	TRBJ1-5	.	TGTGCCAGCAGCCTCGGACAGTATAGCAATCAGCCCCAGCATTTT	CASSLGQYSNQPQHF
TRBV24-1	.	TRBJ2-2	TRBD2	TGTGCCACCAGTGACCCCGGACTAGCCACGAACACCGGGGAGCTGTTTTTT	CATSDPGLATNTGELFF
TRBV27	.	TRBJ1-6	TRBD1	TGTGCCAGCAACAACAGGGGGCTAGGGTCACCCCTCCACTTT	CASNNRGLGSPLHF
TRBV20-1	.	TRBJ2-7	TRBD2	TGCAGTGCTAGTCGGACTAGCGGGAGGCCCTACGAGCAGTACTTC	CSASRTSGRPYEQYF
TRBV7-9	.	TRBJ1-1	TRBD1	TGTGCCAGCAGCTCGGGACAGGGACTTGCTGAAGCTTTCTTT	CASSSGQGLAEAFF
TRBV14	.	TRBJ1-1	.	TGTGCCAGCAGCCTGGGGCTGCAGGGTGAAGCTTTCTTT	CASSLGLQGEAFF
TRBV6-5	.	TRBJ1-1	TRBD1	TGTGCCAGCAGTCCGTACAGGGGCACTGAAGCTTTCTTT	CASSPYRGTEAFF
TRBV19	.	TRBJ1-5	TRBD1	TGTGCCAGTGGAGGACAGGCTTACGGCAATCAGCCCCAGCATTTT	CASGGQAYGNQPQHF
TRBV10-3	.	TRBJ2-1	.	TGTGCCATCAACGACGGGACAAAATCCTACAATGAGCAGTTCTTC	CAINDGTKSYNEQFF
TRBV7-9	.	TRBJ1-1	TRBD1	TGTGCCAGCAGCGGCCCGACAGGGCGTGGCACTGAAGCTTTCTTT	CASSGPTGRGTEAFF
TRBV5-1	many	TRBJ2-1	.	TGCGCCAGCAGCCTTCTAGACAATGAGCAGTTCTTC	CASSLLDNEQFF
TRBV19	once	TRBJ1-5	.	TGTGCCAGTCGTGGGGGGGGCATTAGCAATCAGCCCCAGCATTTT	CASRGGGISNQPQHF